This T cell receptor (beta chain) was retrieved from a study of CD8+CD57+ T cells in acquired aplastic anemia. CD8+CD57+ cell expansion had been shown by flow cytometry in patients chosen for sequencing. Genomic DNA was employed as the template in profiling TCR beta VDJ and CDR3. TCRdb passed the reads through MiXCR, listing each CDR3 protein once. The data contain a few hundred thousand distinct CDR3 sequences, approximately 79% of them singletons. Between the trimmed V and J ends, which lost 8 bases and 3 bases, there was a span of 16 bases. This CDR3 region has 14 residues. Germline CDR1 is SGHNT and CDR2 is YENEEA.

Sequencing was performed on sorted CD4+, CD8+, or CD8+CD57+ T cells (not recorded which) from PBMCs. The chain combines TRBV11-3 with TRBJ1-1, with TRBD1 as a possible D gene (5 bases). The source of this sequence is a human donor with aplastic anemia. The CDR3, as DNA: TGTGCCAGCTCATTACAGGTAAGAGACACTGAAGCTTTCTTT. Its protein is CASSLQVRDTEAFF.